The rows below give T cell receptor beta chains drawn from one sample of a study of vaccination effects on CD4 cells after COVID-19. Assay: immunoSEQ multiplex PCR; the TCRdb copy retains only in-frame clones and omits some. Found here are some 68,000 clones, about 79% of them singletons; the top ten hold about 3.7%. Their antigens remain unidentified. The source was CD4+ T cells from PBMCs cultured with HCoV-OC43 spike peptides, collected before COVID-19 vaccination. All receptors come from a human donor who received a COVID-19 vaccine. Each CDR3 is given with its conserved first and last residue. Each record gives: clone size, J gene, V gene, D gene, CDR3 protein, CDR3 DNA. The D gene is left open where the match is weak. The size of a clone is reported for some rows only, either as once, few or many, or as a class for expanded clones.

-	TRBJ2-5	TRBV5-1	TRBD2	CASSTLAGAETQYF	TGCGCCAGCAGCACACTAGCGGGGGCGGAGACCCAGTACTTC
-	TRBJ2-3	TRBV6-6	TRBD1	CASRVQGVSTDTQYF	TGTGCCAGCAGGGTACAGGGGGTTAGCACAGATACGCAGTATTTT
-	TRBJ1-1	TRBV5-1	-	CASSLDPGGNTEAFF	TGCGCCAGCAGCTTAGATCCGGGCGGGAACACTGAAGCTTTCTTT
-	TRBJ2-3	TRBV27	-	CASSARQTDTQYF	TGTGCCAGCAGTGCTCGACAGACAGATACGCAGTATTTT
-	TRBJ2-1	TRBV7-3	-	CASSLSVGFEQFF	TGTGCCAGCAGCCTTAGCGTCGGATTTGAGCAGTTCTTC
-	TRBJ1-5	TRBV30	-	CAWSQAGELEPQHF	TGTGCCTGGAGTCAGGCAGGGGAGCTTGAGCCCCAGCATTTT
-	TRBJ2-3	TRBV11-1	TRBD1	CASSPRDRRTDTQYF	TGTGCCAGCAGCCCTAGGGACAGGCGCACAGATACGCAGTATTTT
-	TRBJ2-3	TRBV5-1	-	CASSPSDPSTDTQYF	TGCGCCAGCAGCCCGTCCGACCCCAGCACAGATACGCAGTATTTT
-	TRBJ2-5	TRBV24-1	TRBD1	CATSDFGGQGGQETQYF	TGTGCCACCAGTGATTTCGGGGGACAGGGCGGGCAAGAGACCCAGTACTTC
-	TRBJ2-5	TRBV7-2	-	CASSYPDRETQYF	TGTGCCAGCAGCTACCCGGATCGGGAGACCCAGTACTTC
-	TRBJ1-2	TRBV24-1	-	CATSVDGYGYTF	TGTGCCACCAGTGTCGACGGCTATGGCTACACCTTC
-	TRBJ1-1	TRBV7-2	-	CASSLTSTENTEAFF	TGTGCCAGCAGCTTAACCTCGACAGAGAACACTGAAGCTTTCTTT
-	TRBJ2-2	TRBV6-5	-	CASIRVGGTGELFF	TGTGCCAGCATCCGGGTGGGCGGGACCGGGGAGCTGTTTTTT
few	TRBJ2-2	TRBV30	-	CAWSPGFRGLTGELFF	TGTGCCTGGAGTCCAGGATTTCGGGGGTTAACCGGGGAGCTGTTTTTT
-	TRBJ1-2	TRBV29-1	-	CSVAGHYGYTF	TGCAGCGTTGCAGGGCACTATGGCTACACCTTC